Each of the 5 T cell receptor beta chains below was sequenced from the same sample in a study of cytomegalovirus exposure and HLA in healthy donors. PCR amplification relied on 60 Vbeta primers (plus 13 Jbeta primers). Sequencing used immunoSEQ multiplex PCR; TCRdb keeps in-frame clones, though not all of them. The repertoire holds approximately 140,000 clones, with over 65% as singletons. Sequenced sample: PBMCs. The receptors derive from a man aged 35 to 55 in good health and CMV-seropositive.

The chain joins TRBV5-6 to TRBJ2-5; 7 bases line up with TRBD1. Trimming took 6 bases from V and 3 from J; bases not matched to a gene: 11. The CDR3 contains 15 residues. Germline V gene data show CDR1 as SGHDT and CDR2 as YYEEEE. CDR3 residues: CASTIIPGTEETQYF. CDR3 nucleotides: TGTGCCAGCACGATTATACCCGGGACAGAAGAGACCCAGTACTTC.

Points on this clone: It is unclear where the CDR3 begins or ends on the DNA, so no DNA is shown, and the CDR3 is as TCRdb lists it. This chain uses TRBV21-1 with TRBJ2-7; no DNA check was done on the table's D call, TRBD2. TRBV21-1 is annotated as a pseudogene. The CDR3 extends over 18 residues, inclusive of both ends. The CDR3 is CASSILWGWGRGSYEQYF.

The V call is TRBV12-5, the J call TRBJ2-5; D may be TRBD2 (5 bases). The CDR3 is 15 residues long. Germline V gene sequence: CDR1 LGHNT, CDR2 FRNRAP. V was shortened by 1 base and J by 5 bases, with 14 bases between the two germline ends. CDR3 region: CASGLGAGGWETQYF. Here the CDR3 DNA reads TGTGCTAGTGGTTTGGGGGCTGGCGGGTGGGAGACCCAGTACTTC.

The V call is TRBV10-3, the J call TRBJ1-5; the match to TRBD1 covers 10 bases. Losses at the gene ends were 4 bases for V and 6 bases for J; bases not matched to a gene: 3. Germline values: CDR1 ENHRY, CDR2 SYGVKD. The CDR3 has 14 amino acids. CDR3 region: CAISGTGGTQPQHF. The CDR3 nucleotides are TGTGCCATCAGTGGGACAGGGGGAACTCAGCCCCAGCATTTT.

There are a few counts of this clone. The DNA of the CDR3 is TGTGCCAGCAGCACCGGAGTCCCCACAGATACGCAGTATTTT. Protein sequence: CASSTGVPTDTQYF. The gene calls are TRBV5-4 and TRBJ2-3; D not certain. This CDR3 spans 14 amino acids. Per germline, CDR1 SGHNT and CDR2 YYREEE (reference sequence). Deletions cut 4 bases from V and 2 bases from J, with 11 bases between.